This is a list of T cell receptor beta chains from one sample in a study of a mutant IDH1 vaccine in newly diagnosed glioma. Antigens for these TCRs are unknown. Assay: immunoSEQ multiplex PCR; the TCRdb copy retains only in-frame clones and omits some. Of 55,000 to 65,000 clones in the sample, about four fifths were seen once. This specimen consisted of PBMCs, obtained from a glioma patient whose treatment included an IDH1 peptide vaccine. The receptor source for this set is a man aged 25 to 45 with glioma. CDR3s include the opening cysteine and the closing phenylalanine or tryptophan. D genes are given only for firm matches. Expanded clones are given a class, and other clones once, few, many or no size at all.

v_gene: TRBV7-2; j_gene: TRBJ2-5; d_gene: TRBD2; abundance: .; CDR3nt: TGTGCCAGCAGCTCCATATGGAGAGGGCTAGCGGGCGAGACCCAGTACTTC; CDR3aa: CASSSIWRGLAGETQYF
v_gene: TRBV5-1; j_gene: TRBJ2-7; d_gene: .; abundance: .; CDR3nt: TGCGCCAGCAGCTTGTCCTTAATCTACGAGCAGTACTTC; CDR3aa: CASSLSLIYEQYF
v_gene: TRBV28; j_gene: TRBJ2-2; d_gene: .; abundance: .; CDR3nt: TGTGCCAGCAGTTTTCGTCAGGAAGTAACCGGGGAGCTGTTTTTT; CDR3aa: CASSFRQEVTGELFF
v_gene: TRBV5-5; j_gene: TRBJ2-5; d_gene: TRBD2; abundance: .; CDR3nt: TGTGCCAGCAGCGGCGCCGGGACTAACCAAGAGACCCAGTACTTC; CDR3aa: CASSGAGTNQETQYF
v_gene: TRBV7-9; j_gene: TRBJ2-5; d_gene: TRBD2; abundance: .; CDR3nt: TGTGCCAGCAGCTCCCCAGGCGGGGGGGCCGTAGCCGAGACCCAGTACTTC; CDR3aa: CASSSPGGGAVAETQYF
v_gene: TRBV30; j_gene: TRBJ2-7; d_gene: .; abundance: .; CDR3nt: TGTGCCTGGACCAGGGCGGCCGGGCGGCAGTACTTC; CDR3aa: CAWTRAAGRQYF
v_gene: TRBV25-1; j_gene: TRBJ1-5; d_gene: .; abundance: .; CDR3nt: TGTGCCAGCAGTGAAGGGAGGAATCAGCCCCAGCATTTT; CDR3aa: CASSEGRNQPQHF
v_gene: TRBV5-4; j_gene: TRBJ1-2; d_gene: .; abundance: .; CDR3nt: TGTGCCAGCAGCCCGGGACATTCCCCCTATGGCTACACCTTC; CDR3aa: CASSPGHSPYGYTF
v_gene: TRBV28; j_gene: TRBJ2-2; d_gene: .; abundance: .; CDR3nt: TGTGCCAGCAGTTTACGGCACAGAAGGACCGGGGAGCTGTTTTTT; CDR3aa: CASSLRHRRTGELFF
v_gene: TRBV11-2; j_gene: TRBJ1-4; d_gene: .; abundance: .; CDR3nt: TGTGCCAGCAGCCAAAGGGGCACAGCAACTAATGAAAAACTGTTTTTT; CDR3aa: CASSQRGTATNEKLFF
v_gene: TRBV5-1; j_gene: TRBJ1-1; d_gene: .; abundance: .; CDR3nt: TGCGCCAGCAGCTTGATGCCCGTTTCCTTGAACACTGAAGCTTTCTTT; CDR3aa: CASSLMPVSLNTEAFF
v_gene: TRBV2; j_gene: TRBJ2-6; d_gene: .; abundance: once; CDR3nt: TGTGCCAGCAGTGACTTCAGGGGAGGGAGAGGGGCCAACGTCCTGACTTTC; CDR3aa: CASSDFRGGRGANVLTF
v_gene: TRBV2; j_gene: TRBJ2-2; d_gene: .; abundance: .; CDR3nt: TGTGCCAGCAGACAGGAAAACACCGGGGAGCTGTTTTTT; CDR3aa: CASRQENTGELFF
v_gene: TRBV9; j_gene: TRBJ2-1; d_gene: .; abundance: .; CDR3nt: TGTGCCAGCAGCGTAGGTATTAAAAGTGAGCAGTTCTTC; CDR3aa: CASSVGIKSEQFF
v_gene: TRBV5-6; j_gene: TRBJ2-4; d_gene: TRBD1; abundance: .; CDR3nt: TGTGCCAGCAGCTTAGGGACAGGATTAAACATTCAGTACTTC; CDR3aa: CASSLGTGLNIQYF
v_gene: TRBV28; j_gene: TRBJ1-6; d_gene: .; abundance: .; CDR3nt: TGTGCCAGCAACCAGGACCCCTCCGGATCACCCCTCCACTTT; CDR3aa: CASNQDPSGSPLHF
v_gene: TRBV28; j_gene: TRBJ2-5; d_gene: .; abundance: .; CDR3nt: TGTGCCAGCAGTTTCCAACTCCAAGAGACCCAGTACTTC; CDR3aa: CASSFQLQETQYF
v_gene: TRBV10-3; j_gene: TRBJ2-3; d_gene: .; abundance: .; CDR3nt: TGTTCCCTCGGGACTCACCGCGAGGATACGCAGTATTTT; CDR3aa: CSLGTHREDTQYF
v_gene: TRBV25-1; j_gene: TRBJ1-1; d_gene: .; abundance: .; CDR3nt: TGTGCCAGCAGTGAGGGGGTCAGGGACGCTTTCTTT; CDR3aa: CASSEGVRDAFF
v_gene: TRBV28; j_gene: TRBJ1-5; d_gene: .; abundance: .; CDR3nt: TGTGCCAGCATTACCGGGTCTATTTATAGCAATCAGCCCCAGCATTTT; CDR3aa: CASITGSIYSNQPQHF
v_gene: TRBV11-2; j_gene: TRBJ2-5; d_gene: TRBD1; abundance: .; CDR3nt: TGTGCCAGCAGCTCAACAGGGGAAGAGACCCAGTACTTC; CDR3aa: CASSSTGEETQYF
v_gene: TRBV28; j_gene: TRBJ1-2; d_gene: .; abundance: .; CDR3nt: TGTGCCATATTGGGTGGGGTTTGGTTGACCTATGGCTACACCTTC; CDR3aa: CAILGGVWLTYGYTF
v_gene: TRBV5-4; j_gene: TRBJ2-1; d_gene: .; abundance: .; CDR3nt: TGTGCCAGCAGGGCCCCCCCTAATGAGCAGTTCTTC; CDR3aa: CASRAPPNEQFF
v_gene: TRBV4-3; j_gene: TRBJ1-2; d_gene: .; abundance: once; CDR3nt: TGCGCCAGCAGCCAAGATAAGGACATCTACTATGGCTACACCTTC; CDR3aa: CASSQDKDIYYGYTF
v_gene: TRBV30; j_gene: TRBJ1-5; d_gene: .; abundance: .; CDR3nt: TGTGCCTGGGGTGAGTTGGTAGACAGCCCAGCCCAGCATTTT; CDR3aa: CAWGELVDSPAQHF
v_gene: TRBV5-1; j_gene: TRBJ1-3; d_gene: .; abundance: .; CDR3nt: TGCGCCAGCAGCTTGACTTCGGCATCTGGAAACACCATATATTTT; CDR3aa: CASSLTSASGNTIYF
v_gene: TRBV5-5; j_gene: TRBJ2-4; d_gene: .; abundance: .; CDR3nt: TGTGCCAGCAGCTTAAGTGGGATAGACATTCAGTACTTC; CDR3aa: CASSLSGIDIQYF
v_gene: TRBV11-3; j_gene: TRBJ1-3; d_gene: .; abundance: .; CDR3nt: TGTGCCAGGTGCTCTGGAAACACCATATATTTT; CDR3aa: CARCSGNTIYF
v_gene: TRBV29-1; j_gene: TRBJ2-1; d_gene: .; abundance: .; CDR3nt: TGCAGCGTTGAATGGGCTAGCTCAGACTACAATGAGCAGTTCTTC; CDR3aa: CSVEWASSDYNEQFF
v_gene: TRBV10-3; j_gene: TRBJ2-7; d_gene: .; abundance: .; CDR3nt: TGTGCCATCAGTGAGTCTTTAGGCAGGGTCTCCTACGAGCAGTACTTC; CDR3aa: CAISESLGRVSYEQYF
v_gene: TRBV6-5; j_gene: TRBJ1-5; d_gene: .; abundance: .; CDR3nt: TGTGCCAGCAGCCCCCCGGGGTACAATCAGCCCCAGCATTTT; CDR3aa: CASSPPGYNQPQHF
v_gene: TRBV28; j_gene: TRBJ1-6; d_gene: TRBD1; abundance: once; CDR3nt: TGTGCCAGCAGGGAGACAGGGAGGTTTGATTCACCCCTCCACTTT; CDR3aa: CASRETGRFDSPLHF
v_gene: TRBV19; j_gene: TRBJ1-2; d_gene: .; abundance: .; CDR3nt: TGTGCCAGTAGTATCGGACTAAACTATGGCTACACCTTC; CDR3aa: CASSIGLNYGYTF
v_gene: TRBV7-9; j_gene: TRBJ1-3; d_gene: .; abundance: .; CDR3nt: TGTGCCAGCAGCACCCTGGGAAACACCATATATTTT; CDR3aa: CASSTLGNTIYF
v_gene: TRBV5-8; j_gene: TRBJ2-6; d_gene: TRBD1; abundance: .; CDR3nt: TGTGCCAGCAGCCTGTACAGGGGAGCTGGGGCCAACGTCCTGACTTTC; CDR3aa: CASSLYRGAGANVLTF
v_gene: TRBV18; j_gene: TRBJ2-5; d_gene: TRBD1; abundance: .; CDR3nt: TGTGCCAGCTCAGGGACAACAGGGGTAGGAGAGACCCAGTACTTC; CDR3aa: CASSGTTGVGETQYF
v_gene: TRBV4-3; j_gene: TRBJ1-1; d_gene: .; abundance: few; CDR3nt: TGCGCCAGCAGCCAAGATGCAAGTTTTGACAGGGAAGCTTTCTTT; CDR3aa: CASSQDASFDREAFF
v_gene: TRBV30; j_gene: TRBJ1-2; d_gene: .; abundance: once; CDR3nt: TGTGCCTGGAGGACGGGTATGGACTATGGCTACACCTTC; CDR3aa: CAWRTGMDYGYTF
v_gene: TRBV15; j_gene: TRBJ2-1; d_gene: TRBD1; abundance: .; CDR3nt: TGTGCCACCAGCAGAGATTGGTTAAGGCAGGGGGCCTACAATGAGCAGTTCTTC; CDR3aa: CATSRDWLRQGAYNEQFF
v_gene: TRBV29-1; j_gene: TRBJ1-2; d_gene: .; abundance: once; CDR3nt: TGCAGCGTTGTAACCCCCTGGAGGGTTGGATATGGCTACACCTTC; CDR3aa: CSVVTPWRVGYGYTF
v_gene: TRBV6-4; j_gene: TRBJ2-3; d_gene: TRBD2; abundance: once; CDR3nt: TGTGCCAGCAGTGACTCTAGCGGGGGCACAGATACGCAGTATTTT; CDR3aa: CASSDSSGGTDTQYF